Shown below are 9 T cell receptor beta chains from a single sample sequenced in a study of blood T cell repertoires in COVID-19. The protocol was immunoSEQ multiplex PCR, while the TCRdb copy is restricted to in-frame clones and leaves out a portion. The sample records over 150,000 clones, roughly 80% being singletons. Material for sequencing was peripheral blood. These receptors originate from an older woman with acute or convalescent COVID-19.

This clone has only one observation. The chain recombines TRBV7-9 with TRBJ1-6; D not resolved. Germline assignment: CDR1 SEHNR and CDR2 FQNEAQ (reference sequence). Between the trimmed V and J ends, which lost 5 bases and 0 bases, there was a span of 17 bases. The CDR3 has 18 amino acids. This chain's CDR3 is CASSQPGGQSSYNSPLHF. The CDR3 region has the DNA TGTGCCAGCAGCCAACCCGGCGGGCAGAGCTCCTATAATTCACCCCTCCACTTT.

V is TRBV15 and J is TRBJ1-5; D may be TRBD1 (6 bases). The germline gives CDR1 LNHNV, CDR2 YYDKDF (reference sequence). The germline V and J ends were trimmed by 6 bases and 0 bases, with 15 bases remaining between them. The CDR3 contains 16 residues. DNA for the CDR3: TGTGCCACCAGATCCGACAGGACATATAGCAATCAGCCCCAGCATTTT. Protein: CATRSDRTYSNQPQHF.

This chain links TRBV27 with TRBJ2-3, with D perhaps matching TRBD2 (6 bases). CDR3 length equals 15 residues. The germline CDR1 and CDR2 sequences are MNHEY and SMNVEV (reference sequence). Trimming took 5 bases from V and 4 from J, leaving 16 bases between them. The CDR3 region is CASSPRGSNPDTQYF. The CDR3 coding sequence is TGTGCCAGCAGTCCACGGGGGAGCAACCCAGATACGCAGTATTTT.

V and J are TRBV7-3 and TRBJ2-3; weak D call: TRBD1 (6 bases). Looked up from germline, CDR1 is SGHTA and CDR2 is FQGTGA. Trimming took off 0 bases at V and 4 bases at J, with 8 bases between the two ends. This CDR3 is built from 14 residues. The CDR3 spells CASSLTGAPDTQYF. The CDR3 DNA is TGTGCCAGCAGCTTAACGGGGGCCCCAGATACGCAGTATTTT.

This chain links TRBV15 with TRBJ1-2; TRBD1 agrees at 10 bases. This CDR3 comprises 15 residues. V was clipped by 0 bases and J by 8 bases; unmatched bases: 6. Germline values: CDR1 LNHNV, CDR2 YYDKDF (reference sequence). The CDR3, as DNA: TGTGCCACCAGCAGAGATGGACAGGGGGGGCACGGCTACACCTTC. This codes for CATSRDGQGGHGYTF.

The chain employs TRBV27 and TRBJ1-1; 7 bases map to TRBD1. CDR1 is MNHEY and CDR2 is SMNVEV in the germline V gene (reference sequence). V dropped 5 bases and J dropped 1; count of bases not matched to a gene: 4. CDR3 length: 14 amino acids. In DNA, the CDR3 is TGTGCCAGCAGTCATGACAGGGCGAACACTGAAGCTTTCTTT. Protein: CASSHDRANTEAFF.

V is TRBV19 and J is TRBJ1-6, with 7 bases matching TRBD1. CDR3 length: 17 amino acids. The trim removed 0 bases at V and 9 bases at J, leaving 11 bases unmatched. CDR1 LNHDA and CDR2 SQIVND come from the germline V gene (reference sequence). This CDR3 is CASSIDRTGGIISPLHF. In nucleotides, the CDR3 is TGTGCCAGTAGTATAGATCGGACAGGTGGTATAATTTCACCCCTCCACTTT.

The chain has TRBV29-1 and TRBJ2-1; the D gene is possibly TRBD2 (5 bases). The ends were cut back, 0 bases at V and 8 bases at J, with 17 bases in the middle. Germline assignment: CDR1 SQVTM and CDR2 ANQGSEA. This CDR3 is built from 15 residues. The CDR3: CSVEEDGGLGDEQFF. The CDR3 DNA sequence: TGCAGCGTTGAAGAAGATGGCGGGTTGGGCGATGAGCAGTTCTTC.

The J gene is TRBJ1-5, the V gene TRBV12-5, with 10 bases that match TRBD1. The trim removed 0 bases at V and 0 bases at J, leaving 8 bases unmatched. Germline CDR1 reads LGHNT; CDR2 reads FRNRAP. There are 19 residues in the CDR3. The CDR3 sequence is CASGLVQGQGIHSNQPQHF. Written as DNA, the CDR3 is TGTGCTAGTGGTTTGGTACAGGGACAGGGGATTCATAGCAATCAGCCCCAGCATTTT.